These T cell receptor beta chains were read from a single sample in a study of T-cell reconstitution after alpha-beta-depleted transplantation in children. A single record per CDR3 protein comes from TCRdb applying MiXCR to the PCR reads. The sample lists about 610,000 distinct CDR3 sequences, about 11% occurring once. Sample: PBMCs from the stem cell graft donor, taken from the stem cell graft. These receptor sequences come from a human donor who donated a stem cell graft to a child with acute myeloid leukemia. Each CDR3 is given with its conserved first and last residue. D genes are given only for firm matches. A row's size may be missing; if present it is once, few, many or a size class.

CDR3nt,CDR3aa,v_gene,d_gene,abundance,j_gene
TGTGCCAGCACCATGGCGGGAGGGGGTTCTGGGCAGTACTTC,CASTMAGGGSGQYF,TRBV28,TRBD2,-,TRBJ2-7
TGTGCCAGCAGCTTTGTCCGGCGGGACCGCACAGATACGCAGTATTTT,CASSFVRRDRTDTQYF,TRBV7-2,-,few,TRBJ2-3
TGCGCCAGCAGAGCCGGGACAGGGGACTACGAGCAGTACTTC,CASRAGTGDYEQYF,TRBV5-1,TRBD1,-,TRBJ2-7
TGTGCCAGCTCACCAAATCGGGATCAGCCCCAGCATTTT,CASSPNRDQPQHF,TRBV18,-,many,TRBJ1-5
TGTGCCAGCAGTTTGCTGACCCGGGTAGGGCTCTACGAGCAGTACTTC,CASSLLTRVGLYEQYF,TRBV27,-,-,TRBJ2-7
TGTGCCAGCAGCTTAGATCAGGGGACGAACACTGAAGCTTTCTTT,CASSLDQGTNTEAFF,TRBV7-9,-,many,TRBJ1-1
TGCGCCAGCAGCTTAGACCGGGACAGGGGTTATGGCTACACCTTC,CASSLDRDRGYGYTF,TRBV5-1,TRBD1,-,TRBJ1-2
TGTGCCTGGAGTAACGGACTAGCGGGAGGTGGGAATGAGCAGTTCTTC,CAWSNGLAGGGNEQFF,TRBV30,TRBD2,-,TRBJ2-1
TGCGCCAGCAGCCAAGATGGCGGACAGCTCACAGATACGCAGTATTTT,CASSQDGGQLTDTQYF,TRBV4-3,-,many,TRBJ2-3
TGTGCCAGCAGCGTAGAGCCAGCATCCTACGAGCAGTACTTC,CASSVEPASYEQYF,TRBV9,-,-,TRBJ2-7
TGCAGTGCTAGACTAGCGGGAATGACAGATACGCAGTATTTT,CSARLAGMTDTQYF,TRBV20-1,TRBD2,few,TRBJ2-3
TGTGCCAGCAGCTTAGTGACAGGATCACTGTTTTTT,CASSLVTGSLFF,TRBV7-9,-,many,TRBJ1-4
TGTGCCAGCAGCCTTGGACAGCGGAACTATGGCTACTCCTTC,CASSLGQRNYGYSF,TRBV7-2,-,-,TRBJ1-2
TGCAGTGCTCCCCAGATGGGGGATCAGCCCCAGCATTTT,CSAPQMGDQPQHF,TRBV20-1,-,-,TRBJ1-5
TGTGCCAGCAGTGAAGGAGGGAACACTGAAGCTTTCTTT,CASSEGGNTEAFF,TRBV2,-,many,TRBJ1-1
TGTGCTAGCAGCCCCAACCCCACAGATACGCAGTATTTT,CASSPNPTDTQYF,TRBV7-7,-,many,TRBJ2-3
TGTGCCAGCAGCTTAAGGACCGAGAGAGCTTTCTTT,CASSLRTERAFF,TRBV7-9,-,-,TRBJ1-1
TGTGCCAGCAAGAGTGTTTGGACAGGCGGGCTTGAGACCCAGTACTTC,CASKSVWTGGLETQYF,TRBV6-1,TRBD1,-,TRBJ2-5
TGCAGTGCTAGAGATGAAATGAGCGAGCAGTACTTC,CSARDEMSEQYF,TRBV20-1,-,-,TRBJ2-7
TGCAGTGCTAGAGAGGAGGGGAAAAACTATGGCTACACCTTC,CSAREEGKNYGYTF,TRBV20-1,-,few,TRBJ1-2
TGTGCCAGCAGCACCCGACAGCCCAAGGGTGAAGAGACCCAGTACTTC,CASSTRQPKGEETQYF,TRBV21-1,-,many,TRBJ2-5
TGTGCCAGCAGCTTTGCCGCCGGGACTAGCGGTACAGATACGCAGTATTTT,CASSFAAGTSGTDTQYF,TRBV7-2,TRBD2,-,TRBJ2-3
TGTGCCAGCAGCTTAGCGATGGGCAGGGGTTCCGAAAAACTGTTTTTT,CASSLAMGRGSEKLFF,TRBV7-8,-,many,TRBJ1-4
TGTGCCAGCAGCCCGGGACAGGGGGCGGGTCTGGACAAAAACATTCAGTACTTC,CASSPGQGAGLDKNIQYF,TRBV4-2,TRBD1,once,TRBJ2-4
TGCAGCGTTGAACCGGGTGGAAATGAGCAGTTCTTC,CSVEPGGNEQFF,TRBV29-1,-,-,TRBJ2-1
TGCAGCGTTGTGAGGACTAGAGATTCCTACGAGCAGTACTTC,CSVVRTRDSYEQYF,TRBV29-1,TRBD2,few,TRBJ2-7
TGTGCCAGCAGTCGCGGACAGCTAGGCGAAGCTTTCTTT,CASSRGQLGEAFF,TRBV12-3/TRBV12-4,-,many,TRBJ1-1
TGCGCCAGCAGCCAAGTCCAGGTGGCGGGAGGGGGTGAAGCTTTCTTT,CASSQVQVAGGGEAFF,TRBV4-3,-,few,TRBJ1-1
TGCAGCGTTGTAGATGCCCCGAAAAGACAGGGCGTGAACACTGAAGCTTTCTTT,CSVVDAPKRQGVNTEAFF,TRBV29-1,TRBD1,few,TRBJ1-1
TGTGCCAGCTCACCAATGACAGGGCCCTACGAGCAGTACTTC,CASSPMTGPYEQYF,TRBV18,TRBD1,few,TRBJ2-7
TGTGCCAGCAGCTTTGGGCACAATGAGCAGTTCTTC,CASSFGHNEQFF,TRBV7-3,-,many,TRBJ2-1
TGTGTAGAGGAGGTCGGCAATACGCAGTATTTT,CVEEVGNTQYF,TRBV30,-,-,TRBJ2-3
TGCAGTGCTTCCCCCCAGGACAGGGCCTACAATGAGCAGTTCTTC,CSASPQDRAYNEQFF,TRBV20-1,TRBD1,-,TRBJ2-1
TGCAGCGTTGGGCGGGGAGGGTTGAACACTGAAGCTTTCTTT,CSVGRGGLNTEAFF,TRBV29-1,-,few,TRBJ1-1
TGTGCCAGCAGCCGCCTCAGGGACACCTATAATTCACCCCTCCACTTT,CASSRLRDTYNSPLHF,TRBV5-6,-,-,TRBJ1-6
TGTGCCACCGGAACTAGCGGGAGTCGCGAGCAGTACTTC,CATGTSGSREQYF,TRBV19,TRBD2,-,TRBJ2-7
TGTGCCAGTAGTATAGCCACAGACCGTGAAGCTTTCTTT,CASSIATDREAFF,TRBV19,-,many,TRBJ1-1
TGTGCCAGCAGTTTAAAACTGAATAATTCACCCCTCCACTTT,CASSLKLNNSPLHF,TRBV12-3/TRBV12-4,-,few,TRBJ1-6
TGTGCCACCCGCGGGGGGGGAAGCACTGAAGCTTTCTTT,CATRGGGSTEAFF,TRBV7-6,-,-,TRBJ1-1
TGTGCCAGCACCCCCGGACAGGGGGGTTCCTACGAGCAGTACTTC,CASTPGQGGSYEQYF,TRBV7-2,TRBD1,few,TRBJ2-7
TGTGCCAGCAGCGTACTAGCGGGATGGGAGGAGCAGTACTTC,CASSVLAGWEEQYF,TRBV7-2,TRBD2,few,TRBJ2-7
TGTGCCAGCAGTGGTGGGAGGACAGGGTTGATGAATGAGCAGTTCTTC,CASSGGRTGLMNEQFF,TRBV25-1,TRBD1,-,TRBJ2-1
TGTGCCAGCAGCCCGAGGGCGGGCTTCCAAGAGACCCAGTACTTC,CASSPRAGFQETQYF,TRBV7-2,-,-,TRBJ2-5
TGTGCCAGCAGCTTACAAGCGGGCGGGAACACCGGGGAGCTGTTTTTT,CASSLQAGGNTGELFF,TRBV7-2,-,-,TRBJ2-2
TGCAGTGCTAGAGACCGGACTAGCGGGATGGAGACCCAGTACTTC,CSARDRTSGMETQYF,TRBV20-1,TRBD2,-,TRBJ2-5
TGCGCCAGCAACCTTACGGGACAGGGGACTTCACGAAGCAATCAGCCCCAGCATTTT,CASNLTGQGTSRSNQPQHF,TRBV5-1,TRBD1,few,TRBJ1-5
TGTGCCAGCATCCCGGGACTAGCGGGAGAGTTCGCCGGGGAGCTGTTTTTT,CASIPGLAGEFAGELFF,TRBV2,TRBD2,few,TRBJ2-2
TGCAGCGCCCGACAGGGAGGAGGAAACACCATATATTTT,CSARQGGGNTIYF,TRBV29-1,TRBD1,many,TRBJ1-3
TGTGCCACCATGGAGGGGCTGTACAATGAGCAGTTCTTC,CATMEGLYNEQFF,TRBV24-1,-,few,TRBJ2-1
TGCAGTGCTAGCGGTCTCCGGGACAGGGGATGGAGGGCTGAAGCTTTCTTT,CSASGLRDRGWRAEAFF,TRBV20-1,TRBD1,-,TRBJ1-1